The 14 T cell receptor beta chains given below trace back to one sample, sequenced in a study of shared clonotypes between healthy human individuals. The data were produced by immunoSEQ multiplex PCR, yet TCRdb's version contains in-frame clones alone and is incomplete. This sample has 2 million to 2.5 million clones; roughly 95% occur once, and the top ten carry roughly 0.13%. The sequenced sample was naive CD4+ T cells sorted from blood. Described subset: CD45RA+ positively selected. All receptors come from a man aged 18 to 29 in good health.

Points on this clone: The same CDR3 is also encoded by other DNA sequences in this sample. V usage is TRBV5-1 and J usage is TRBJ2-7; D possibly corresponds to TRBD1 (6 bases). This CDR3 contains 14 residues. V was shortened by 2 bases and J by 1 base, with 10 bases between the two germline ends. CDR1 is SGHRS, CDR2 YFSETQ, per germline. The CDR3 DNA reads as TGCGCCAGCAGCTTCACCGGGACATCCTACGAGCAGTACTTC. Its protein is CASSFTGTSYEQYF.

The chain has TRBV7-2 and TRBJ2-7, with TRBD2 as a possible D gene (5 bases). The CDR3 runs to 17 residues. The V gene's germline CDR1 is SGHTA and CDR2 FQGNSA. Trimming stripped 1 base from V and 2 bases from J, with 18 bases between. The DNA of the CDR3 is TGTGCCAGCAGCTTAGTATTGGTAGGCGGGCGCACCTACGAGCAGTACTTC. Residues: CASSLVLVGGRTYEQYF.

The V call is TRBV7-3, the J call TRBJ2-1; D is perhaps TRBD2 (7 bases). Trimming removed 5 bases from V and 11 bases from J, with 19 bases in between. Germline values: CDR1 SGHTA, CDR2 FQGTGA. This CDR3 has 14 amino acids. The CDR3 region has the DNA TGTGCCAGCAGCCCCTGGGGCGGGGGCCTCCAGCAGTTCTTC. Amino acids: CASSPWGGGLQQFF. Drawing the rest from reference TRBV7-3 and TRBJ2-1, the complete variable domain is GAGVSQTPSNKVTEKGKYVELRCDPISGHTALYWYRQSLGQGPEFLIYFQGTGAADDSGLPNDRFFAVRPEGSVSTLKIQRTERGDSAVYLCASSPWGGGLQQFFGPGTRLTVL.

This chain connects TRBV5-1 to TRBJ2-2; tentative D call: TRBD2 (5 bases). Trimming shortened V by 10 bases and J by 2 bases, and 15 bases separated the two germline ends. The germline gives CDR1 SGHRS, CDR2 YFSETQ. The CDR3 extends over 14 amino acids. DNA of the CDR3: TGCGCCTCCCTTTCGGGATTAAACACCGGGGAGCTGTTTTTT. It yields the protein CASLSGLNTGELFF.

The chain employs TRBV4-1 and TRBJ2-2; 8 bases line up with TRBD1. V shed 2 bases, J shed 1 base, and the junction held 6 bases outside the gene matches. The CDR3 runs to 17 residues. Germline V CDR1 and CDR2: MGHRA, YSYEKL. The DNA for the CDR3 is TGCGCCAGCAGCCAACTTACAGGGGGTTTGAACACCGGGGAGCTGTTTTTT. Protein: CASSQLTGGLNTGELFF.

V gene TRBV5-1 combines with J gene TRBJ2-7; TRBD2 matches 11 bases. The germline CDR1 and CDR2 sequences are SGHRS and YFSETQ. The V gene end was trimmed by 0 bases and the J gene end by 3 bases; junction bases not matched to a gene: 11. This CDR3 is built from 18 residues. The CDR3 nucleotides are TGCGCCAGCAGCTTGGTACCCTCCATAGCGGGGGGGAGCTACGAGCAGTACTTC. This encodes CASSLVPSIAGGSYEQYF.

V and J are TRBV7-2 and TRBJ2-3, with 13 bases aligning to TRBD2. The CDR3 covers 15 residues. J gave up 5 bases and V 4 bases, and 3 bases lay outside the gene matches. Germline values: CDR1 SGHTA, CDR2 FQGNSA. The CDR3 sequence: CASSSWTSGRDTQYF. CDR3 nucleotides: TGTGCCAGCAGCTCATGGACTAGCGGGAGAGATACGCAGTATTTT.

The V and J genes are TRBV6-1 and TRBJ2-7; D gene uncertain. Trimming pared 3 bases from V and 5 bases from J, leaving 14 bases between. The CDR3 contains 14 residues. The germline V gene has CDR1 MNHNS and CDR2 SASEGT. CDR3 sequence reads: CASSDLVTPDEQYF. In DNA, the CDR3 is TGTGCCAGCAGTGACTTGGTAACCCCTGACGAGCAGTACTTC.

CDR3 in amino acids: CASSSQGVSEAFF. CDR3 in DNA: TGTGCCAGCAGCTCACAGGGGGTATCTGAAGCTTTCTTT. This chain links TRBV7-3 with TRBJ1-1, with TRBD1 matching over 8 bases. CDR3 length: 13 residues. Germline trimming cut 4 bases from V and 6 bases from J; bases unmatched to any gene: 4. Germline V CDR1 and CDR2: SGHTA, FQGTGA.

V usage is TRBV15 and J usage is TRBJ2-7, with D hard to call. V lost 0 bases, J lost 2 bases, and 11 bases lay in between. This CDR3 comprises 15 residues. Germline CDR1 LNHNV, CDR2 YYDKDF (reference sequence). CDR3 residues: CATSRDLATPYEQYF. The CDR3 DNA reads TGTGCCACCAGCAGAGATCTGGCGACACCCTACGAGCAGTACTTC.

V is TRBV18 and J is TRBJ2-7; D may be TRBD2 (5 bases). Germline V gene lookup returns CDR1 KGHSH and CDR2 LQKENI. The length of the CDR3 is 15 residues. Trimming took 6 bases from V and 0 from J, leaving 15 bases between them. CDR3 loop: CASSSNFGISYEQYF. The CDR3 bases are TGTGCCAGCTCCTCTAATTTCGGGATCTCCTACGAGCAGTACTTC.

V gene TRBV6-5 combines with J gene TRBJ2-3, with D possibly TRBD2 on 6 matching bases. The V end was cut by 2 bases, the J end by 7 bases, with 19 bases between. CDR1 is MNHEY and CDR2 is SVGAGI in the germline V gene. This CDR3 comprises 16 residues. The DNA of the CDR3 is TGTGCCAGCAGTTACGGGGAGGCTTTAGGTGTGCATACGCAGTATTTT. It is translated as CASSYGEALGVHTQYF.

As for this clone: The same CDR3 arises from other DNA sequences in this sample as well. V gene TRBV7-2 combines with J gene TRBJ2-7, with D perhaps TRBD1 or TRBD2 (6 bases each). CDR1 and CDR2 from the germline V gene are SGHTA and FQGNSA. The CDR3 spans 13 residues. The V and J ends lost 5 bases and 3 bases respectively, with 11 bases between them. The CDR3 loop is CASSLGGGYEQYF. CDR3 nucleotide sequence: TGTGCCAGCAGCCTCGGAGGGGGCTACGAGCAGTACTTC.

The chain couples TRBV27 to TRBJ2-7; perhaps TRBD1 as D (6 bases). The CDR3 sequence is 15 residues long. Germline V lookup: CDR1 MNHEY, CDR2 SMNVEV (reference sequence). V was shortened by 6 bases and J by 0 bases, with 15 bases between the two germline ends. CDR3 sequence: CASSPGQQSSYEQYF. The CDR3 nucleotides are TGTGCCAGCAGCCCCGGACAGCAGAGCTCCTACGAGCAGTACTTC.